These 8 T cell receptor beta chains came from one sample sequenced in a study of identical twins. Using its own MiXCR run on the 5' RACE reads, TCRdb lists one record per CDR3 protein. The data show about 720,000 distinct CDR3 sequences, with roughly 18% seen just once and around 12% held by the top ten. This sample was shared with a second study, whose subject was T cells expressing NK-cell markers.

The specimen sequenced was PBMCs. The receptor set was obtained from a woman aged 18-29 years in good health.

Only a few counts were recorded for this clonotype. The CDR3 bases are TGCGCCAGCAGTGAGCGGGAGGGCCAGTACTTC. Translated, it gives CASSEREGQYF. The V gene is TRBV10-2, the J gene TRBJ2-5, with 8 bases that match TRBD2. The CDR3 loop spans 11 amino acids. Germline V CDR1 and CDR2: WSHSY, SAAADI. Trimming removed 2 bases from V and 10 bases from J; junction bases left unmatched: 0.

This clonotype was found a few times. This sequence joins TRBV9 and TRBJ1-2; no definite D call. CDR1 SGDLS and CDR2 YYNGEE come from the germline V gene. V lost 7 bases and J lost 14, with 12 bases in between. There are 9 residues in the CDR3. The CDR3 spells CASGSVQTF. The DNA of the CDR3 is TGTGCCAGCGGGTCAGTCCAGACCTTC.

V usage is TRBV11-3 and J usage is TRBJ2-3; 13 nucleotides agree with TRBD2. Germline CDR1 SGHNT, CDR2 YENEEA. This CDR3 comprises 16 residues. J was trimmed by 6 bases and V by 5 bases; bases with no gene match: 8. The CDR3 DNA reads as TGTGCCAGCAGCAAAGGACTAGCGGGAGTCGGGGATACGCAGTATTTT. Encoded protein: CASSKGLAGVGDTQYF.

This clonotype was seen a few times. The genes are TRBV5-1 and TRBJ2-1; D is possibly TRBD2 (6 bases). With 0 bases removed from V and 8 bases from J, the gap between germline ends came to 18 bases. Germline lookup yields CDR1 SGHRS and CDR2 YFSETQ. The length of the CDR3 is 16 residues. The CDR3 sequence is CASSLDLVTSSYEQFF. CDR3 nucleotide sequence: TGCGCCAGCAGCTTGGATTTGGTGACTAGTAGCTATGAGCAGTTCTTC.

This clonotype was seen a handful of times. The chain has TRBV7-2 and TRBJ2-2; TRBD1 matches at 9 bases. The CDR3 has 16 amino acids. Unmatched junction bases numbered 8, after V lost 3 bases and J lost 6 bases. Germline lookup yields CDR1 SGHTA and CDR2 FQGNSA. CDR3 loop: CASSLGTGKNAGELFF. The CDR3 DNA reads TGTGCCAGCAGCTTGGGGACAGGGAAAAACGCCGGGGAGCTGTTTTTT. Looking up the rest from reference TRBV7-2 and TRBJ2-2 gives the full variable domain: GAGVSQSPSNKVTEKGKDVELRCDPISGHTALYWYRQSLGQGLEFLIYFQGNSAPDKSGLPSDRFSAERTGGSVSTLTIQRTQQEDSAVYLCASSLGTGKNAGELFFGEGSRLTVL.

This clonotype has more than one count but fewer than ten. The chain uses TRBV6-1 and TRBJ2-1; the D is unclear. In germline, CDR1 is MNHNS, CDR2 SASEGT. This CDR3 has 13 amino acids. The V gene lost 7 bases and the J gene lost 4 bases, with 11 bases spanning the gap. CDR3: CASKGFPYNEQFF. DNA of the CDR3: TGTGCCAGCAAAGGGTTTCCTTACAATGAGCAGTTCTTC.

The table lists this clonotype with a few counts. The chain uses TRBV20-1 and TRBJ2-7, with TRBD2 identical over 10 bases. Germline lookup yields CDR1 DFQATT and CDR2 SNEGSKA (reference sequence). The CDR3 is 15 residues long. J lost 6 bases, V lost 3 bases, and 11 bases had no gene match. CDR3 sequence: CSASTGELAGLEQYF. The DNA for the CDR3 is TGCAGTGCTAGTACGGGGGAACTAGCGGGACTCGAGCAGTACTTC.

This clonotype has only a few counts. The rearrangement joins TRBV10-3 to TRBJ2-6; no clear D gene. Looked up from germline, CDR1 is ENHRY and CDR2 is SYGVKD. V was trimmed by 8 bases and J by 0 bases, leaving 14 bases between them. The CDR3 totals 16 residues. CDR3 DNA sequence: TGTGCCATCTGCCCATCGTCTGTCTCTGGGGCCAACGTCCTGACTTTC. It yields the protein CAICPSSVSGANVLTF.